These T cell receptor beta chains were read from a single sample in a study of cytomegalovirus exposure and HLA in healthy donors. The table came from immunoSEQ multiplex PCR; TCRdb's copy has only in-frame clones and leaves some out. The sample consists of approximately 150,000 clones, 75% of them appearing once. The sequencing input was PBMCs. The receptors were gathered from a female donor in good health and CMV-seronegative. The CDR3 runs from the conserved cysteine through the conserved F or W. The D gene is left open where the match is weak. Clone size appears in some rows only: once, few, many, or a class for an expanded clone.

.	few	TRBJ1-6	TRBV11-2	TGTGCCAGCAGCCGGGACATCTATAATTCACCCCTCCACTTT	CASSRDIYNSPLHF
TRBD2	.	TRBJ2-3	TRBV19	TGTGCCAGTAGTATTACTAGCGGGAGCCCCTTAGCCGCCCTGCCGCAGTATTTT	CASSITSGSPLAALPQYF
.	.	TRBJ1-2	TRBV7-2	TGTGCCAGCAGCACCGGACAGAACTATGGCTACACCTTC	CASSTGQNYGYTF
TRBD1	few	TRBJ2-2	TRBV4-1	TGCGCCAGCAGCCCCCTGGGGACAGTGGTGCGGACCGGGGAGCTGTTTTTT	CASSPLGTVVRTGELFF
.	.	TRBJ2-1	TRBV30	TGTGCCTGGAGTGTAGGTAGGAGGGTCAATGAGCAGTTCTTC	CAWSVGRRVNEQFF
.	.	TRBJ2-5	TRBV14	TGTGCCAGCAGCCAAAGCACTAGCCCTCAAGAGACCCAGTACTTC	CASSQSTSPQETQYF
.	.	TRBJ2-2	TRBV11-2	TGTGCCAGCAGCTCCACTAGCCCCGGGGAGCTGTTTTTT	CASSSTSPGELFF
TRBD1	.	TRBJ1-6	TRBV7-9	TGTGCCAGCAGCTTTGTTACTCACGACAGGGCAGATAATTCACCCCTCCACTTT	CASSFVTHDRADNSPLHF
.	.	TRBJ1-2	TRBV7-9	TGTGCCAGCAGCTTAGTGGGGGGGATGGATGGCTACACCTTC	CASSLVGGMDGYTF
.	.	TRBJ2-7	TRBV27	TGTGCCAGCAGTTTACAGGGGAAGTCGTGGGAGCAGTACTTC	CASSLQGKSWEQYF
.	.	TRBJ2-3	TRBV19	TGTGCCAGTAGTATGGAGGGAACAGATACGCAGTATTTT	CASSMEGTDTQYF
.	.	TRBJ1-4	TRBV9	TGTGCCAGCAGCCTCTTTGGCGGATACAATGAAAAACTGTTTTTT	CASSLFGGYNEKLFF
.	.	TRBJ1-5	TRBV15	TGTGCCACCAGCAAAGACCCGGGAAGCAATCAGCCCCAGCATTTT	CATSKDPGSNQPQHF
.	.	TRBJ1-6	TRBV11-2	TGTGCCAGCCACCTAGGGGGTTCCTATAATTCACCCCTCCACTTT	CASHLGGSYNSPLHF
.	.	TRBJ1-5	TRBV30	TGTGCCTGGAGTGAGGGGCAACCTTCCCAGCCCCAGCATTTT	CAWSEGQPSQPQHF
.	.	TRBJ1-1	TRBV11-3	TGTGCCAGCAGCTTGGGGGGGAACACTGAAGCTTTCTTT	CASSLGGNTEAFF
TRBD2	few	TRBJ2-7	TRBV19	TGTGCCAGTAGTATCCGGGGGGGCAACGAGCAGTACTTC	CASSIRGGNEQYF
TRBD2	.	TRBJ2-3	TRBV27	TGTGCCAGCAGACCCGCGGGGGCAGATACGCAGTATTTT	CASRPAGADTQYF
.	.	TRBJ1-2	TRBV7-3	TGTGCCAGCAGCTTAAATGCCTGGGCAGGGGAAGGTGGCTACACCTTC	CASSLNAWAGEGGYTF
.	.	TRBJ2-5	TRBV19	TGTGCCAGTAGTATGATGGTGCGCCGGGAGACCCAGTACTTC	CASSMMVRRETQYF